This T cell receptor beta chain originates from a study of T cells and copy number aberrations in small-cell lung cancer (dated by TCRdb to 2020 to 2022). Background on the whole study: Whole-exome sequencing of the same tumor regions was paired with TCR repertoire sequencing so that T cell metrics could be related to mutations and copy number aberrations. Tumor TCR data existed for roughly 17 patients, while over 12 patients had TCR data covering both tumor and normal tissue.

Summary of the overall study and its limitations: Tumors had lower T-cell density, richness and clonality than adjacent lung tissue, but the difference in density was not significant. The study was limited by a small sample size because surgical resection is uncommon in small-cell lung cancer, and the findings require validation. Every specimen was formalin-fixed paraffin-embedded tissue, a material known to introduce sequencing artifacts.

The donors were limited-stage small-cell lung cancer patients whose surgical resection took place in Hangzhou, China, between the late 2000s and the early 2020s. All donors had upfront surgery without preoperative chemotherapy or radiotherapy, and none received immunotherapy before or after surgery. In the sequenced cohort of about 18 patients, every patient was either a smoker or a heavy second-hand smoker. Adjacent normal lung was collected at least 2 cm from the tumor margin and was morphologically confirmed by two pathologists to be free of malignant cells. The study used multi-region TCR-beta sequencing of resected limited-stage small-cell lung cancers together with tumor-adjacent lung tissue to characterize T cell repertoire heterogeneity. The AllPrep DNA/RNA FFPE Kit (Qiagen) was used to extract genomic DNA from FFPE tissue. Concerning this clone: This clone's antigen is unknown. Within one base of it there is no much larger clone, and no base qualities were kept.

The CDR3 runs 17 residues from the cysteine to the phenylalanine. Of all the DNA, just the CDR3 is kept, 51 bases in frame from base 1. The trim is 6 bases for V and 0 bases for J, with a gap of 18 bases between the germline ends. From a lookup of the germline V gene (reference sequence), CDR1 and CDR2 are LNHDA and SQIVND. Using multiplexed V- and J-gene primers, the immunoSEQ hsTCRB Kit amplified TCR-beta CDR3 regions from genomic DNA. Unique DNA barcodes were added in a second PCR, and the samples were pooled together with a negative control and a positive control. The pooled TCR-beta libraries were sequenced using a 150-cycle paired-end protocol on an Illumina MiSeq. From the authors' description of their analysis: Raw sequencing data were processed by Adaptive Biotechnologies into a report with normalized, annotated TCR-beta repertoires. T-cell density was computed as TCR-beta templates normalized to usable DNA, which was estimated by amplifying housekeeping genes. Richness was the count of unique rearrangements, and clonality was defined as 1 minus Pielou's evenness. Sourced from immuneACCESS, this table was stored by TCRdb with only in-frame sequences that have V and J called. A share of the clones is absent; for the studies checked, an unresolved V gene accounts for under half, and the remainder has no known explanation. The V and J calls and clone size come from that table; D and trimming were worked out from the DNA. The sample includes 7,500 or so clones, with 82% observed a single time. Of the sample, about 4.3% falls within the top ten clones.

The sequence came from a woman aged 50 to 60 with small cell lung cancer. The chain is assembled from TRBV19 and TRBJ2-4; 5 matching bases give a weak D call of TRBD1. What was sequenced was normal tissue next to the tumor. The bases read TGTGCCAGTAGCGCTGTCGAGTCAGGGATAGCCAAAAACATTCAGTACTTC. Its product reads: CASSAVESGIAKNIQYF.